This entry is about one TCR beta chain. Its cognate antigen has yet to be identified. Sequencing was performed on a NextSeq 550. The Human TCR Profiling Kit (MiLaboratory) was used to prepare UMI-labeled 5' RACE TRB cDNA libraries. cDNA synthesis used the entire amount of extracted RNA, and PCR amplification then used the entire amount of cDNA produced. Libraries were prepared in parallel using an identical number of PCR cycles. As for the authors' bioinformatics: With a requirement of at least two reads per UMI, MIGEC and MiXCR extracted about 50,000 +/- 10,000 unique UMI-labeled TRB cDNA molecules per library. On average, each library contained about 40,000 +/- 10,000 functional in-frame TRB CDR3 nucleotide clonotypes without stop codons. After downsampling to 5000 UMI-labeled TRB molecules per sample, diversity metrics, including normalized Shannon-Wiener and Chao1, were computed in VDJtools. For the central five CDR3 residues, VDJtools calculated physicochemical properties weighted by clonotype size, namely interaction energy, strength, volume and Kidera factor 4. Through TCRdb reprocessing, the reads give one entry per CDR3 protein sequence; DNA is omitted. The V and J calls, along with clone size, are taken from TCRdb and not from the paper's own processing. The sample table records approximately 90,000 distinct CDR3 sequences. Jointly, the top ten make up around 0.58% of the sample.

Each CD8+ T cell subset was flow-sorted in triplicate, and some 310,000 cells per subset were placed directly into RLT lysis buffer. To keep memory contaminants out, a stringent definition of naive CD8+ T cells was applied: CD45RO-CCR7+CD27+CD95-. Using standard density gradient centrifugation, peripheral blood mononuclear cells were isolated from buffy coats. A FACSAria III was used to flow-sort naive CXCR3-negative and CXCR3-positive CD8+ T cells. An RNeasy Mini Kit was used to extract total RNA from the sorted cells. The data were taken from a study of CXCR3-negative and CXCR3-positive naive CD8 T cells (dated by TCRdb to about 2019). With respect to the entire study: In total, 130 million to 150 million TRB reads were obtained, or roughly 1.5 +/- 0.3 million reads per library. The diversity and physicochemical repertoire analyses included roughly ten donors pooled from two independent experiments. Naive subsets from about five donors and memory cells from 3 donors were included in the TRBV-TRBJ cluster analysis. Broad study findings and their caveats: Because surface CD5, which is linked to self-reactivity in mice, was comparable between the naive subsets, TCR interaction strength was also inferred from TRB CDR3 physicochemical properties. TRB CDR3s from CXCR3-positive naive cells showed higher hydrophobicity (lower Kidera factor 4), lower energy, and higher strength and volume indices than CXCR3-negative naive cells. CXCR3 expression partially decreased after cryopreservation, so most assays used freshly isolated PBMCs. Similar TRBV-TRBJ usage was shown by naive CXCR3-negative and CXCR3-positive cells from the same donor, whereas distinct patterns were shown by memory cells. Comparably high repertoire diversity was found in both naive subsets, whereas much lower repertoire diversity was found in memory CD8+ T cells.

The CDR3 goes from the cysteine to the phenylalanine over 19 residues. No DNA appears here. The CDR1 and CDR2 encoded by the germline V gene are LGHNA and YSLEER. The sequence was obtained from a human donor in good health. Some clones in this sample may be carry-over from other donors' samples. The rearranged chain carries TRBV4-3 and TRBJ2-7; TCRdb picks TRBD2, but there is no DNA to check that call. The sample was naive CXCR3+ CD8+ T cells from blood. In the paper's terms, the cell subset or site label means: CD45RO-CCR7+CD27+CD95- naive CD8+ T cells expressing CXCR3 (TNR3+). CDR3 sequence: CASSQDGAGLAGESYEQYF.